The T cell receptor (beta chain) under discussion was sequenced for a study of T cell responses to AZD1222 COVID-19 vaccine. Findings and caveats of the study: Clonal diversity was possibly underestimated, and white British individuals and females predominated among donors. Dominant at 160-218 and 743-854, vaccine-associated CD4 TCRs also spanned spike.

To note about this clone: No antigen is known for it. Distinct nucleotide sequences in the sample also encode this CDR3.

V shed 5 bases and J 9 bases; nucleotides not matched to a gene: 9. This CDR3 has 16 amino acids. Germline V gene lookup returns CDR1 SGHRS and CDR2 YFSETQ. Sequencing used immunoSEQ multiplex PCR; TCRdb keeps in-frame clones, though not all of them. Of 200,000 to 250,000 clones in the sample, 94% were seen once. Sequencing used peripheral blood, obtained 28 days after the second dose of the MenACWY control vaccine. The receptor's source is an adult who received the MenACWY meningococcal vaccine as a control. The chain carries TRBV5-1 and TRBJ2-2; TRBD2 agrees at 14 bases. The CDR3 loop reads CASSIGTSGSHRELFF. The CDR3 bases are TGCGCCAGCAGTATCGGGACTAGCGGGAGTCACCGGGAGCTGTTTTTT. The full variable domain, completed using reference TRBV5-1 and TRBJ2-2, is KAGVTQTPRYLIKTRGQQVTLSCSPISGHRSVSWYQQTPGQGLQFLFEYFSETQRNKGNFPGRFSGRQFSNSRSEMNVSTLELGDSALYLCASSIGTSGSHRELFFGEGSRLTVL.